This T cell receptor (beta chain) is drawn from a study of T cell changes during pregnancy in multiple sclerosis. The CDR3 length is 16 residues. Trimming at V came to 0 bases and at J to 9 bases, leaving 9 bases not matched to a gene. CDR1 is LGHNA and CDR2 is YNFKEQ in the germline V gene. Here immunoSEQ multiplex PCR was the method, and the copy in TCRdb shows in-frame clones only, minus some. The sample holds about 15,000 clones, roughly 80% seen once. The sequence was collected from a female donor in good health, enrolled as a control in a pregnancy study. The chain has TRBV4-2 and TRBJ2-4; TRBD2 aligns across 9 bases. The material sequenced was CD8+ T cells from peripheral blood mononuclear cells, taken after pregnancy. The CDR3 coding sequence is TGTGCCAGCAGCCAAGATGAAGGCGGGGGGGCGATCATTCAGTACTTC. Its protein product is CASSQDEGGGAIIQYF.